The rows below give T cell receptor beta chains drawn from one sample of a study of T-cell reconstitution after alpha-beta-depleted transplantation in children. TCRdb re-called the PCR reads with MiXCR, one entry per CDR3 protein. The sample shows a few hundred thousand distinct CDR3 sequences, 10% of them seen only once. Material: PBMCs from the stem cell graft donor, obtained from the stem cell graft. The receptor set was obtained from a human donor who donated a stem cell graft to a child with acute lymphoblastic leukemia. CDR3s include the opening cysteine and the closing phenylalanine or tryptophan. A D gene is named only where the DNA matches it firmly. Rows may omit the clone size; those that give it use once, few, many or a size class.

length: 14; size: NA; V: TRBV7-6; D: NA; J: TRBJ2-3; CDR3: CASSPRADTDTQYF; DNA: TGTGCCAGCAGCCCTAGGGCGGACACAGATACGCAGTATTTT
length: 13; size: NA; V: TRBV5-1; D: NA; J: TRBJ1-4; CDR3: CASRDSLHEKLFF; DNA: TGCGCCAGCAGGGACAGCTTGCATGAAAAACTGTTTTTT
length: 16; size: NA; V: TRBV3-1; D: TRBD2; J: TRBJ2-7; CDR3: CASSPLLAGSSYEQYF; DNA: TGTGCCAGCAGCCCCCTACTAGCGGGCAGCTCCTACGAGCAGTACTTC
length: 15; size: many; V: TRBV7-2; D: TRBD1; J: TRBJ1-5; CDR3: CASSLGDRRGQPQHF; DNA: TGTGCCAGCAGCTTAGGGGACAGGAGGGGCCAGCCCCAGCATTTT
length: 12; size: few; V: TRBV7-2; D: NA; J: TRBJ1-1; CDR3: CARYFWAAEAFF; DNA: TGTGCCAGGTACTTTTGGGCCGCTGAAGCTTTCTTT
length: 15; size: many; V: TRBV5-1; D: TRBD2; J: TRBJ2-1; CDR3: CASSPGLARSYEQFF; DNA: TGCGCCAGCAGCCCGGGACTAGCTCGGTCATATGAGCAGTTCTTC
length: 18; size: few; V: TRBV7-3; D: TRBD2; J: TRBJ2-5; CDR3: CASSLTPASGRSQETQYF; DNA: TGTGCCAGCAGCTTAACGCCGGCTAGCGGGAGGTCCCAAGAGACCCAGTACTTC
length: 15; size: few; V: TRBV7-6; D: NA; J: TRBJ1-1; CDR3: CASSLGAYSNTEAFF; DNA: TGTGCCAGCAGCTTAGGTGCATACTCGAACACTGAAGCTTTCTTT
length: 16; size: many; V: TRBV4-1; D: TRBD2; J: TRBJ2-2; CDR3: CASSSNPGGRTGELFF; DNA: TGCGCCAGCAGCTCGAACCCGGGAGGCAGGACCGGGGAGCTGTTTTTT
length: 13; size: NA; V: TRBV3-1; D: NA; J: TRBJ2-7; CDR3: CASSLRGGAEQYF; DNA: TGTGCCAGCAGTCTAAGGGGAGGAGCCGAGCAGTACTTC
length: 14; size: NA; V: TRBV7-9; D: NA; J: TRBJ2-1; CDR3: CASSLALGDNEQFF; DNA: TGTGCCAGCAGCTTAGCGCTAGGGGACAATGAGCAGTTCTTC
length: 19; size: NA; V: TRBV3-1; D: TRBD2; J: TRBJ2-1; CDR3: CASSQDAPWAGGPYNEQFF; DNA: TGTGCCAGCAGCCAAGATGCCCCCTGGGCGGGAGGACCCTACAATGAGCAGTTCTTC
length: 14; size: NA; V: TRBV20-1; D: TRBD1; J: TRBJ1-1; CDR3: CSARRPDRGPEAFF; DNA: TGCAGTGCTAGGCGCCCGGACAGGGGGCCTGAAGCTTTCTTT
length: 14; size: few; V: TRBV12-3/TRBV12-4; D: TRBD1; J: TRBJ1-1; CDR3: CAWTGGSMNTEAFF; DNA: TGTGCCTGGACAGGGGGTTCTATGAACACTGAAGCTTTCTTT
length: 13; size: many; V: TRBV29-1; D: NA; J: TRBJ1-5; CDR3: CSIRDTQDQPQHF; DNA: TGCAGCATACGGGACACCCAAGATCAGCCCCAGCATTTT
length: 15; size: few; V: TRBV27; D: NA; J: TRBJ2-7; CDR3: CASTLNGGLLYEQYF; DNA: TGTGCCAGCACTCTGAATGGAGGGCTCCTCTACGAGCAGTACTTC
length: 15; size: few; V: TRBV19; D: TRBD1; J: TRBJ2-2; CDR3: CASSLGTGSTGELFF; DNA: TGTGCCAGTAGTCTCGGGACAGGATCCACCGGGGAGCTGTTTTTT
length: 16; size: NA; V: TRBV4-3; D: NA; J: TRBJ2-3; CDR3: CASSQVPLASTDTQYF; DNA: TGCGCCAGCAGCCAAGTTCCCCTGGCTAGCACAGATACGCAGTATTTT
length: 18; size: NA; V: TRBV28; D: TRBD1; J: TRBJ2-4; CDR3: CASSPSAGDRAWERIQYF; DNA: TGTGCCAGCAGTCCCTCCGCGGGGGACAGGGCATGGGAACGCATTCAGTACTTC
length: 13; size: few; V: TRBV27; D: NA; J: TRBJ1-4; CDR3: CASSWAGNEKLFF; DNA: TGTGCCAGCAGTTGGGCGGGTAATGAAAAACTGTTTTTT
length: 12; size: NA; V: TRBV6-5; D: NA; J: TRBJ2-1; CDR3: CASSPRGDEQFF; DNA: TGTGCCAGCAGCCCACGGGGCGATGAGCAGTTCTTC
length: 11; size: NA; V: TRBV3-1; D: NA; J: TRBJ1-1; CDR3: CASGTDRQAFF; DNA: TGTGCCAGCGGGACTGACAGGCAAGCTTTCTTT
length: 14; size: many; V: TRBV9; D: NA; J: TRBJ2-2; CDR3: CASSVARGTGELFF; DNA: TGTGCCAGCAGCGTAGCTCGGGGCACCGGGGAGCTGTTTTTT
length: 16; size: NA; V: TRBV20-1; D: TRBD2; J: TRBJ2-1; CDR3: CSARDSGLAGHNEQFF; DNA: TGCAGTGCTAGAGATTCGGGACTAGCGGGCCACAATGAGCAGTTCTTC
length: 12; size: few; V: TRBV6-2/TRBV6-3; D: NA; J: TRBJ1-2; CDR3: CASSSRTYGYTF; DNA: TGTGCCAGCAGTTCACGGACCTATGGCTACACCTTC
length: 14; size: few; V: TRBV7-3; D: NA; J: TRBJ2-3; CDR3: CASSLRSRGDTQYF; DNA: TGTGCCAGCAGCTTAAGATCTCGAGGGGATACGCAGTATTTT
length: 16; size: many; V: TRBV7-9; D: TRBD2; J: TRBJ2-5; CDR3: CASSSLAGRGQETQYF; DNA: TGTGCCAGCAGCTCTCTAGCGGGAAGGGGGCAAGAGACCCAGTACTTC